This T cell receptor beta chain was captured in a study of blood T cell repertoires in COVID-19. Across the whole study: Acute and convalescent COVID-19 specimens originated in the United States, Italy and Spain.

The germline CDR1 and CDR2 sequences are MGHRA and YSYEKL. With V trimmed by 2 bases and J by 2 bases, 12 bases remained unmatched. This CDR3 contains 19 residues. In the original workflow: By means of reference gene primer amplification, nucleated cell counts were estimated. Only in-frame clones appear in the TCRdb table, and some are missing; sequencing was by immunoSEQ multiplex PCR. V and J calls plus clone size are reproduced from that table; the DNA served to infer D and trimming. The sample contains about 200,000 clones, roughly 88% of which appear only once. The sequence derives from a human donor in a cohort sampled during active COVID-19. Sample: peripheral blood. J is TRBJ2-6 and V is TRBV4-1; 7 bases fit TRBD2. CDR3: CASSQSGRGSIPGANVLTF. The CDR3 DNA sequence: TGCGCCAGCAGCCAATCGGGGCGCGGGAGTATCCCTGGGGCCAACGTCCTGACTTTC.